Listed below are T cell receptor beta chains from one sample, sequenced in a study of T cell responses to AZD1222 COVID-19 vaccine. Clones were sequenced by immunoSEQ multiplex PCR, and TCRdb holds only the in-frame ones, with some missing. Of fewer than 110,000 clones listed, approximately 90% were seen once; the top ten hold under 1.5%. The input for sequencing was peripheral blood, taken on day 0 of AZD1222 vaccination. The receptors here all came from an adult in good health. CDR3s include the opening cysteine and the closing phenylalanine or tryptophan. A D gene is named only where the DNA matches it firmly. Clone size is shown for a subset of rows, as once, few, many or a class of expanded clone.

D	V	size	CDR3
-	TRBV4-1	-	CASSQSGRTAGNTIYF
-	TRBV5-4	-	CASSPPSNTGELFF
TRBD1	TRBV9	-	CASSVAGTGNTGELFF
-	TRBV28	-	CASSTFRSYEQYF
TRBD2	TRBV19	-	CASRGTSGSSYNEQFF
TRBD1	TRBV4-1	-	CASSHPTGSSYEQYF
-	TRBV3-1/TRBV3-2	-	CASSQGTLRMYF
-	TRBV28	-	CASSLPVAPQHF
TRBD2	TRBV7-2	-	CASSTTSGIADTQYF
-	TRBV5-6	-	CASSLGAHTDTQYF
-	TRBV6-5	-	CASSYQGSAFF
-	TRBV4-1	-	CASSQEEGFGELFF
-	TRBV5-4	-	CASSAVGAGSYYGYTF
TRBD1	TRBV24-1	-	CATSEAGGTHYGYTF
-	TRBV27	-	CASSLTRQETQYF
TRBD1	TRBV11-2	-	CASSLGQGGDTNEKLFF
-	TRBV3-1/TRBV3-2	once	CASSHRSSNEQYF
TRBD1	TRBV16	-	CASSQRQGAFGYTF
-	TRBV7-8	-	CASSLWADQPQHF
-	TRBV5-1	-	CASSLGMAHVYNEQFF
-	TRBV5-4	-	CASSLEPANTEAFF
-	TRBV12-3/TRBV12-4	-	CASSFGYINIQYF
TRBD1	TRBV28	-	CASSLLPGQGSMGAFF